Below, 14 T cell receptor beta chains from the same sample are listed, as sequenced in a study of blood T cell repertoires in COVID-19. The protocol was immunoSEQ multiplex PCR, while the TCRdb copy is restricted to in-frame clones and leaves out a portion. This sample has 300,000 to 450,000 clones; approximately 84% occur once, and the top ten carry more than 0.8%. The sample taken for sequencing was PBMCs or T cells enriched from blood (not recorded which). Receptors were obtained from a woman aged 25 to 39 who had recovered from COVID-19.

This chain links TRBV5-6 with TRBJ2-5; 7 positions agree with TRBD1. J was trimmed by 9 bases and V by 3 bases; bases with no gene match: 20. CDR1 is SGHDT and CDR2 is YYEEEE in the germline V gene. The length of the CDR3 is 17 residues. In nucleotides, the CDR3 is TGTGCCAGCAGCTCTTCCCTTTCTTTACAGGGGCCAAGGGCCCAGTACTTC. It is translated as CASSSSLSLQGPRAQYF.

The chain carries TRBV2 and TRBJ2-1; 8 bases map to TRBD2. CDR3 length: 14 amino acids. Germline CDR1 reads SNHLY; CDR2 reads FYNNEI. The V segment lost 4 bases and the J segment 4 bases; nucleotides outside the gene matches: 3. This CDR3 reads CASSGGLVYNEQFF. The CDR3 region has the DNA TGTGCCAGCAGTGGGGGACTAGTTTACAATGAGCAGTTCTTC.

The chain combines TRBV6-1 with TRBJ1-3; TRBD1 might be the D (6 bases). From germline, CDR1 is MNHNS and CDR2 SASEGT. This CDR3 has 16 amino acids. V lost 3 bases to trimming and J lost 0 bases, with 12 bases between them. CDR3 nucleotide sequence: TGTGCCAGCAGTGACGATGGACAGAGCTCTGGAAACACCATATATTTT. Its protein product is CASSDDGQSSGNTIYF.

As concerns this clone: Other DNA sequences from this sample encode an identical CDR3 as well. Here the CDR3 DNA reads TGTGCCAGCAGCCCACTAGCGGGGGGGCCGTCAGATACGCAGTATTTT. Translation: CASSPLAGGPSDTQYF. The genes are TRBV7-9 and TRBJ2-3; TRBD2 matches 13 bases. Germline CDR1 is SEHNR and CDR2 is FQNEAQ (reference sequence). The CDR3 runs to 16 residues. V shed 5 bases and J 4 bases; nucleotides not matched to a gene: 6.

V is TRBV5-1 and J is TRBJ1-5; perhaps TRBD1 as D (6 bases). Trimming removed 2 bases from V and 9 bases from J, with 15 bases in between. Germline V lookup: CDR1 SGHRS, CDR2 YFSETQ. The length of the CDR3 is 14 residues. CDR3 in amino acids: CASSLLQGEGPQHF. The CDR3 DNA reads as TGCGCCAGCAGCTTATTACAGGGCGAGGGGCCCCAGCATTTT.

The chain links TRBV29-1 to TRBJ2-7, with 8 bases that match TRBD1. CDR1 is SQVTM and CDR2 is ANQGSEA in the germline V gene. This CDR3 is 14 amino acids long. Germline trimming cut 4 bases from V and 0 bases from J; bases unmatched to any gene: 5. The CDR3 reads CSVGDRRSSYEQYF. CDR3 DNA sequence: TGCAGCGTTGGGGACAGGCGAAGCTCCTACGAGCAGTACTTC.

The gene calls are TRBV5-1 and TRBJ2-4, with 8 positions matching TRBD1. The germline V gene has CDR1 SGHRS and CDR2 YFSETQ. Losses at the gene ends were 4 bases for V and 0 bases for J; bases not matched to a gene: 12. CDR3 length: 18 residues. CDR3 residues: CASSLRTGLEGAKNIQYF. The CDR3, as DNA: TGCGCCAGCAGCCTCCGGACAGGGCTCGAAGGAGCCAAAAACATTCAGTACTTC.

This chain connects TRBV2 to TRBJ1-2; 12 bases match TRBD1. In germline, CDR1 is SNHLY, CDR2 FYNNEI. Trimming removed 8 bases from V and 7 bases from J; junction bases left unmatched: 5. The CDR3 length is 13 residues. CDR3 sequence: CASSGTGGFGYTF. The DNA for the CDR3 is TGTGCCAGCTCCGGGACAGGGGGCTTTGGCTACACCTTC.

In this sample, this clone turned up a few times. The CDR3: CASSFGATGSANTEAFF. CDR3 DNA: TGTGCCAGCAGCTTTGGGGCGACAGGGTCGGCGAACACTGAAGCTTTCTTT. This rearrangement joins TRBV5-6 to TRBJ1-1, with 7 positions matching TRBD1. J was trimmed by 1 base and V by 2 bases; bases with no gene match: 11. Germline V CDR1 and CDR2: SGHDT, YYEEEE. This CDR3 spans 17 amino acids.

This clone was observed a few times. The J gene is TRBJ1-3, the V gene TRBV7-9, with D perhaps TRBD1 (6 bases). V was trimmed by 5 bases and J by 0 bases, leaving 14 bases between them. This CDR3 has 16 amino acids. Germline V CDR1 and CDR2: SEHNR, FQNEAQ (reference sequence). The CDR3, as DNA: TGTGCCAGCAGCATATATGGGGGCATCTCTGGAAACACCATATATTTT. It specifies CASSIYGGISGNTIYF.

For the CDR3, the DNA is TGTGCCAGCAACTTAGCGGTGGGGTATAGCAATCAGCCCCAGCATTTT. It is translated as CASNLAVGYSNQPQHF. J is TRBJ1-5 and V is TRBV2; D is uncertain. V lost 7 bases and J 0 bases, leaving 16 bases between the germline ends. Germline values: CDR1 SNHLY, CDR2 FYNNEI. The CDR3 sequence is 16 residues long. The full variable domain, with the rest looked up from reference TRBV2 and TRBJ1-5, is EPEVTQTPSHQVTQMGQEVILRCVPISNHLYFYWYRQILGQKVEFLVSFYNNEISEKSEIFDDQFSVERPDGSNFTLKIRSTKLEDSAMYFCASNLAVGYSNQPQHFGDGTRLSIL.

The DNA for the CDR3 is TGTGCCAGCATAGACAGCTCGTGCTATAATTCACCCCTCCACTTT. Translating gives CASIDSSCYNSPLHF. V and J are TRBV21-1 and TRBJ1-6; TRBD1, the table's D call, lacks a check against the DNA. TRBV21-1 is a listed pseudogene. The CDR3 covers 15 residues.

This sequence joins TRBV5-6 and TRBJ1-2, with 7 nucleotides matching TRBD1. CDR1 is SGHDT and CDR2 is YYEEEE in the germline V gene. This CDR3 has 14 residues. The J segment lost 8 bases and the V segment lost 4 bases, leaving 11 bases of the junction unmatched. CDR3 region: CASSPQGKAPGYTF. CDR3 sequence (DNA): TGTGCCAGCAGCCCACAGGGGAAGGCCCCAGGCTACACCTTC.

The chain has TRBV18 and TRBJ1-4; 11 positions agree with TRBD1. CDR1 and CDR2 from the germline V gene are KGHSH and LQKENI. The V segment lost 3 bases and the J segment 6 bases; nucleotides outside the gene matches: 3. CDR3 length: 15 residues. The CDR3 region has the DNA TGTGCCAGCTCACCGGACAGGGGGCGCGATGAAAAACTGTTTTTT. Its translation: CASSPDRGRDEKLFF.